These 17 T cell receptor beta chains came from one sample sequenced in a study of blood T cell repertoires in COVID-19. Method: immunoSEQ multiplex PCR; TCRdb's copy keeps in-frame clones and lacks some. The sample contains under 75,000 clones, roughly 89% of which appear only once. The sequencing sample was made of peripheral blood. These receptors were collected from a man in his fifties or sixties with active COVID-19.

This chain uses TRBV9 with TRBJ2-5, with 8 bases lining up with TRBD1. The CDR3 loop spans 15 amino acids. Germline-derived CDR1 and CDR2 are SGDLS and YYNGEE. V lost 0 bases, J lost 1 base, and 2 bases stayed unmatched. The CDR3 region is CASSVGGQGQETQYF. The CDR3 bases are TGTGCCAGCAGCGTAGGTGGACAGGGCCAAGAGACCCAGTACTTC. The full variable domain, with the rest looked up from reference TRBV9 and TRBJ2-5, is DSGVTQTPKHLITATGQRVTLRCSPRSGDLSVYWYQQSLDQGLQFLIQYYNGEERAKGNILERFSAQQFPDLHSELNLSSLELGDSALYFCASSVGGQGQETQYFGPGTRLLVL.

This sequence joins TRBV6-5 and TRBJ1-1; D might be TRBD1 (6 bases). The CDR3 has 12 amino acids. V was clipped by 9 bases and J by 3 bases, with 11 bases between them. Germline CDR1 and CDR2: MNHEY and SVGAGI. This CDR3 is CASGGGHTEAFF. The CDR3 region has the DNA TGTGCCAGTGGTGGGGGCCACACTGAAGCTTTCTTT.

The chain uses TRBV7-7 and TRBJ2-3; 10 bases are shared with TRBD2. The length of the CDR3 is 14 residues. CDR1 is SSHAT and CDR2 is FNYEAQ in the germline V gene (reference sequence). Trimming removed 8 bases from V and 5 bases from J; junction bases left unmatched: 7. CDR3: CASSSSGGQDTQYF. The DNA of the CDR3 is TGTGCCAGCTCATCTAGCGGGGGCCAAGATACGCAGTATTTT.

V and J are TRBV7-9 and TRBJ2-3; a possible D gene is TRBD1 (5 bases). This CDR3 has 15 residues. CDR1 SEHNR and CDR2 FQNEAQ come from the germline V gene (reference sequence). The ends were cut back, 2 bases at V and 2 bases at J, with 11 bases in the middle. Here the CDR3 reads CASSLHTGSTDTQYF. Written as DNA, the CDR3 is TGTGCCAGCAGCTTACACACAGGATCCACAGATACGCAGTATTTT.

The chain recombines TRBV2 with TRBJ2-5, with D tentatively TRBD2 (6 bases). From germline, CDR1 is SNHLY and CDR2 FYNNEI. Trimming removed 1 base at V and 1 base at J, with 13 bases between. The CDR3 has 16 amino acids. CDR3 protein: CASSEGLVGGQETQYF. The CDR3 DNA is TGTGCCAGCAGTGAAGGACTAGTTGGAGGCCAAGAGACCCAGTACTTC.

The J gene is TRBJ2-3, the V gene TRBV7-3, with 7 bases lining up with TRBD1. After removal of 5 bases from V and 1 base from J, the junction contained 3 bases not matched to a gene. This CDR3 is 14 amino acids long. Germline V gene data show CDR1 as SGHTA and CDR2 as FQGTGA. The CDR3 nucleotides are TGTGCCAGCAGCGTTACAGGGGGCACAGATACGCAGTATTTT. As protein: CASSVTGGTDTQYF.

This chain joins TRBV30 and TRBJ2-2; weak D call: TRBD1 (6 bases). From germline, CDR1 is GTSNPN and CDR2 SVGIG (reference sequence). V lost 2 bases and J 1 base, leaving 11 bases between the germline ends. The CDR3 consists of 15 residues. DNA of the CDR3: TGTGCCTGGAGTAGGGACATCATGAACACCGGGGAGCTGTTTTTT. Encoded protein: CAWSRDIMNTGELFF.

The CDR3 bases are TGTGCCAGCAGTTTAGAGGGGGTGGATGGCTACACCTTC. Encoded protein: CASSLEGVDGYTF. The chain uses TRBV28 and TRBJ1-2, with D perhaps matching TRBD1 (6 bases). This CDR3 region has 13 residues. With 2 bases removed from V and 6 bases from J, the gap between germline ends came to 10 bases. Germline loops: CDR1 MDHEN, CDR2 SYDVKM.

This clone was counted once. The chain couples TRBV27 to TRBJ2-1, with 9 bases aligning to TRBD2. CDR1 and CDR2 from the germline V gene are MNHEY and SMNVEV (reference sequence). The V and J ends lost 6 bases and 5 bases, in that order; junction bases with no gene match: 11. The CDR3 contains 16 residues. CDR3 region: CASSRTLAGAHNEQFF. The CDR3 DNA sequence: TGTGCCAGCAGCCGAACCTTAGCGGGGGCCCACAATGAGCAGTTCTTC.

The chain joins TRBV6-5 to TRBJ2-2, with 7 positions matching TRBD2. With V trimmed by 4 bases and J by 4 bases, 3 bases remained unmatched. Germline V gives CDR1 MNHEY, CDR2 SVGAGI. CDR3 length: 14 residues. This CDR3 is CASSWGGVTGELFF. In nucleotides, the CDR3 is TGTGCCAGCAGTTGGGGGGGTGTCACCGGGGAGCTGTTTTTT.

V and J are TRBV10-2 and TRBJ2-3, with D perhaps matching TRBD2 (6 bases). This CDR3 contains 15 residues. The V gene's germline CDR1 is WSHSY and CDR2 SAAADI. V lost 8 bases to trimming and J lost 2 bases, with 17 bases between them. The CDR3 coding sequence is TGCGCCAGCTGGATTGGAGGGAGGATCACAGATACGCAGTATTTT. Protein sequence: CASWIGGRITDTQYF.

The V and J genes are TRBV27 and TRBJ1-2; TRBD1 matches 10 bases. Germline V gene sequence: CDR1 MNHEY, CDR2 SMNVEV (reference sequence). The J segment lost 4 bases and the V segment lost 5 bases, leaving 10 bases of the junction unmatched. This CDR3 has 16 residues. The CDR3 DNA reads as TGTGCCAGCAGTCCCTCCCGGGACAGGGGAGCCTATGGCTACACCTTC. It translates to CASSPSRDRGAYGYTF.

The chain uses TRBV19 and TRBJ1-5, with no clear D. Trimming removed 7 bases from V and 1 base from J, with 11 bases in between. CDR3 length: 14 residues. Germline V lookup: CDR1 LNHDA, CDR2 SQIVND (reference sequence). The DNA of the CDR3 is TGTGCCAGTAAAATGGGCCAAAGCAATCAGCCCCAGCATTTT. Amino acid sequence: CASKMGQSNQPQHF.

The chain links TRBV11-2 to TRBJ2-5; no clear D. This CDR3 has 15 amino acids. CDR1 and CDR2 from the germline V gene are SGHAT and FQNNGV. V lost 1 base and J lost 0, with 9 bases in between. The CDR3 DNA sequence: TGTGCCAGCAGCTTAGTTTTGCGCAACCAAGAGACCCAGTACTTC. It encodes CASSLVLRNQETQYF.

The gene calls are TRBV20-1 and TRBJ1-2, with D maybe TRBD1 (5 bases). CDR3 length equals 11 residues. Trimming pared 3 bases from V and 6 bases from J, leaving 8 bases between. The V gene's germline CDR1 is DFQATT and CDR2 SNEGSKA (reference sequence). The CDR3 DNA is TGCAGTGCTAGCGCAGGGAATGGCTACACCTTC. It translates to CSASAGNGYTF.

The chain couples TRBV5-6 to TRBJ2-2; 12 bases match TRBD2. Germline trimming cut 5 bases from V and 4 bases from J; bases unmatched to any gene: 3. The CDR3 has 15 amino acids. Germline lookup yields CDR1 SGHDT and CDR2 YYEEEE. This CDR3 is CASRRLAGVTGELFF. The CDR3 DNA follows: TGTGCCAGCAGAAGACTAGCGGGGGTCACCGGGGAGCTGTTTTTT. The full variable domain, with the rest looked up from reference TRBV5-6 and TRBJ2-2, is DAGVTQSPTHLIKTRGQQVTLRCSPKSGHDTVSWYQQALGQGPQFIFQYYEEEERQRGNFPDRFSGHQFPNYSSELNVNALLLGDSALYLCASRRLAGVTGELFFGEGSRLTVL.

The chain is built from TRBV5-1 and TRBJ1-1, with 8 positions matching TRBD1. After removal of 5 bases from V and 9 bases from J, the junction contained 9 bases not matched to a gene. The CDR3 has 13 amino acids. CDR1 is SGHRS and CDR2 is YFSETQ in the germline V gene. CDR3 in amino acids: CASRLGQGLKAFF. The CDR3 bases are TGCGCCAGCAGACTCGGACAGGGACTGAAAGCTTTCTTT.